Listed below are T cell receptor beta chains from one sample, sequenced in a study of control samples from healthy donors and cancer patients. Clones were read by immunoSEQ multiplex PCR, and TCRdb kept only the in-frame ones, dropping some. Counted here are 45,000 to 65,000 clones, almost 90% occurring once; the ten biggest clones make up 35% to 50%. The material sequenced was PBMCs. These receptors originate from a man aged 50 to 59 with head and neck cancer. Both conserved end residues are part of each CDR3. D genes are given only for firm matches. Expanded clones are given a class, and other clones once, few, many or no size at all.

>.|TRBJ2-3|.|TRBV2
TGTGCCAGCAGTGTTCCGCTAGATACGCAGTATTTT
CASSVPLDTQYF
>.|TRBJ1-4|.|TRBV3-1/TRBV3-2
TGTGCCAGCAGCCACTCAACAGGGAAGTGGAATGAAAAACTGTTTTTT
CASSHSTGKWNEKLFF
>.|TRBJ1-1|.|TRBV2
TGTGCCAGCAGTGCCAGGGGAATGGAGAACACTGAAGCTTTCTTT
CASSARGMENTEAFF
>.|TRBJ2-7|TRBD2|TRBV11-2
TGTGCCAGCAGCTCGGGACTAGCGGTTTTCGAGCAGTACTTC
CASSSGLAVFEQYF
>.|TRBJ1-5|TRBD1|TRBV7-8
TGTGCCAGCAGTCCAGGGACAGGGTTTCAGCCCCAGCATTTT
CASSPGTGFQPQHF
>.|TRBJ2-1|TRBD2|TRBV19
TGTGCCAGTAGTAGGGACGCTTCCGGGACTAGCAGACACAATGAGCAGTTCTTC
CASSRDASGTSRHNEQFF
>once|TRBJ2-2|TRBD2|TRBV2
TGTGCCAGCACCCTCGGACTAGCTACCACCGGGGAGCTGTTTTTT
CASTLGLATTGELFF
>once|TRBJ1-5|.|TRBV28
TGTGCCAGCAGCCTGCTCGGACACAATCAGCCCCAGCATTTT
CASSLLGHNQPQHF
>.|TRBJ2-3|TRBD2|TRBV19
TGTGCCAGTAGTATAGGACTAGCTTTAGGGTATTTT
CASSIGLALGYF
>.|TRBJ2-5|.|TRBV11-2
TGTGCCAGCAGCTCCCAATTAGTAGAGACCCAGTACTTC
CASSSQLVETQYF
>.|TRBJ2-7|TRBD1|TRBV7-6
TGTGCCAGCAGCCGACCCGGGACAGGGGGGGAGCAGTACTTC
CASSRPGTGGEQYF
>.|TRBJ2-7|.|TRBV20-1
TGCAGTGCTGGGGGTTACGAGCAGTACTTC
CSAGGYEQYF
>.|TRBJ2-1|TRBD1|TRBV24-1
TGTGCCACCAGTGATCCCGGGACAGGGGTCAATGAGCAGTTCTTC
CATSDPGTGVNEQFF
>once|TRBJ1-2|TRBD1|TRBV6-9
TGTGCCAGCAGTTATACGGGACAGGGTAGCCGCTATGGCTACACCTTC
CASSYTGQGSRYGYTF
>.|TRBJ2-1|TRBD1|TRBV18
TGTGCCAGCTCACCTAATGGACAGGGTTTCAATGAGCAGTTCTTC
CASSPNGQGFNEQFF
>.|TRBJ2-2|.|TRBV9
TGTGCCAGCAGCGTATCGCCTCCAGGGACCGGGGAGCTGTTTTTT
CASSVSPPGTGELFF
>.|TRBJ1-5|TRBD1|TRBV12-5
TGTGCTAGTGGTTTGGTATCCACAGGGGGAAGATACAATCAGCCCCAGCATTTT
CASGLVSTGGRYNQPQHF
>.|TRBJ2-7|TRBD1|TRBV7-8
TGTGCCAGCAGCCCTGGACAGGGCTATTTCTACGAGCAGTACTTC
CASSPGQGYFYEQYF
>.|TRBJ1-6|TRBD1|TRBV5-1
TGCGCCAGCAGCCCTGGACAGGGGGCCGCATGGGTCCACTTT
CASSPGQGAAWVHF
>.|TRBJ2-2|.|TRBV9
TGTGCCAGCAGCGTAGGCGGCAGGGGAATCTCCGGGGAGCTGTTTTTT
CASSVGGRGISGELFF
>.|TRBJ2-1|.|TRBV29-1
TGCAGCGCCCCACAGGGACGCTCCTACAATGAGCAGTTCTTC
CSAPQGRSYNEQFF
>few|TRBJ1-5|.|TRBV27
TGTGCCAGCAGTTTATGGGGAGGGGGAAATCAGCCCCAGCATTTT
CASSLWGGGNQPQHF
>once|TRBJ1-1|.|TRBV28
TGTGCCAGCAGGGGGATTACTGAAGCTTTCTTT
CASRGITEAFF
>.|TRBJ2-7|.|TRBV28
TGTGCCAGCTACGTTCGCGGCAGGGAAGGTGACGAGCAGTACTTC
CASYVRGREGDEQYF
>.|TRBJ2-3|.|TRBV7-9
TGTGCCAGCACCTCCCAGGGCCCGTCCACAGATACGCAGTATTTT
CASTSQGPSTDTQYF
>once|TRBJ1-1|.|TRBV21-1
TGTGCCAGCAGCAAAGCCCTGGGAGGGAGGACTGAAGCTTTCTTT
CASSKALGGRTEAFF